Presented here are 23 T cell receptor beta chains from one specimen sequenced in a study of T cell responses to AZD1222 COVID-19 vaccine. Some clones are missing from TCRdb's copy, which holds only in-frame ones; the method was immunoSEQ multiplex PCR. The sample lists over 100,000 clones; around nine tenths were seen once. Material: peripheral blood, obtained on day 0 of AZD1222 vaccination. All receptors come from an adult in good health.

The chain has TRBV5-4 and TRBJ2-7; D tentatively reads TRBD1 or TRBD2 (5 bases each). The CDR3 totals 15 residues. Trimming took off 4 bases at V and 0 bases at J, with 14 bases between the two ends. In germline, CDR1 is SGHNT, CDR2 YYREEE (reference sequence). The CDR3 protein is CASSTIGTASYEQYF. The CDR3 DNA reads TGTGCCAGCAGCACCATAGGGACGGCCTCCTACGAGCAGTACTTC.

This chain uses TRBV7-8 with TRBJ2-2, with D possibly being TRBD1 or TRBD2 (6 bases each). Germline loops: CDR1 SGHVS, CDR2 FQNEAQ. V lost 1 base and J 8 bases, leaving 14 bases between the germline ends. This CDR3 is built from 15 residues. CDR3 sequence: CASSLVGGATGELFF. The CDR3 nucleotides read TGTGCCAGCAGCTTAGTGGGGGGCGCGACGGGGGAGCTGTTTTTT.

In nucleotides, the CDR3 is TGTGCCAGCAGCCCACCGGGACAGGGGACTAACTATGGCTACACCTTC. As protein: CASSPPGQGTNYGYTF. The V gene is TRBV13, the J gene TRBJ1-2; TRBD1 aligns across 10 bases. The CDR3 is made up of 16 amino acids. Germline CDR1 is PRHDT and CDR2 is FYEKMQ (reference sequence). V lost 5 bases to trimming and J lost 0 bases; unmatched junction nucleotides: 6.

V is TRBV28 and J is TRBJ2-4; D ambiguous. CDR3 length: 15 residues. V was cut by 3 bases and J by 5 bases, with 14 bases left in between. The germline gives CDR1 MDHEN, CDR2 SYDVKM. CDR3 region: CASSFSLIRENIQYF. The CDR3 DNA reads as TGTGCCAGCAGTTTCTCTCTTATACGGGAAAACATTCAGTACTTC.

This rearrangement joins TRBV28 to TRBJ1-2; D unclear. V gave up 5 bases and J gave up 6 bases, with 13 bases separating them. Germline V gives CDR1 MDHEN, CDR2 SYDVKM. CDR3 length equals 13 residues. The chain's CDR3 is CASSPFTPNGYTF. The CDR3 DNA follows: TGTGCCAGCAGTCCATTTACGCCCAATGGCTACACCTTC.

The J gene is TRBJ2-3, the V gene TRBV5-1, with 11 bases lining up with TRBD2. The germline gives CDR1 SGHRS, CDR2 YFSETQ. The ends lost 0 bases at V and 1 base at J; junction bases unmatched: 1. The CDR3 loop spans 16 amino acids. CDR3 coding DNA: TGCGCCAGCAGCTTGGGGACTAGCGGGCGCACAGATACGCAGTATTTT. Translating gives CASSLGTSGRTDTQYF.

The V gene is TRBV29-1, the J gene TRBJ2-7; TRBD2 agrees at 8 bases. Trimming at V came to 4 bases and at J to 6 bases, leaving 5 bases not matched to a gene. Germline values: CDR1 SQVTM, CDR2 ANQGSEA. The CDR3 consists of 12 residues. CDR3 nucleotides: TGCAGCGTTGCCGTCGGACTAGCCGAGCAGTACTTC. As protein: CSVAVGLAEQYF.

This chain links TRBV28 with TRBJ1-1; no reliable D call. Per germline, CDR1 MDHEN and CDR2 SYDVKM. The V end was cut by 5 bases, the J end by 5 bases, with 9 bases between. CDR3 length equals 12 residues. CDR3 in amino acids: CASSLRSTEAFF. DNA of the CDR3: TGTGCCAGCAGTCTTAGAAGTACTGAAGCTTTCTTT.

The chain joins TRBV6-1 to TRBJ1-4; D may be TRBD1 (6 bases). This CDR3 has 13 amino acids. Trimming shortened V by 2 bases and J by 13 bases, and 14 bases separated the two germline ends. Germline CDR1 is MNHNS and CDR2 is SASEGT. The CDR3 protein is CASSELPLTGLFF. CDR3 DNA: TGTGCCAGCAGTGAACTTCCCCTGACAGGACTGTTTTTT.

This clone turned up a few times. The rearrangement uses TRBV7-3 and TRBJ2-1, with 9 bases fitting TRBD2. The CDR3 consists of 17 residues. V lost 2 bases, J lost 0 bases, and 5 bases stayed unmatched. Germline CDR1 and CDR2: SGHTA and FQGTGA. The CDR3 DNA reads TGTGCCAGCAGCTTATTAAGCGGGAGGCCCTCCTACAATGAGCAGTTCTTC. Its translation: CASSLLSGRPSYNEQFF. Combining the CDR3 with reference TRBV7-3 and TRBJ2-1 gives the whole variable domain GAGVSQTPSNKVTEKGKYVELRCDPISGHTALYWYRQSLGQGPEFLIYFQGTGAADDSGLPNDRFFAVRPEGSVSTLKIQRTERGDSAVYLCASSLLSGRPSYNEQFFGPGTRLTVL.

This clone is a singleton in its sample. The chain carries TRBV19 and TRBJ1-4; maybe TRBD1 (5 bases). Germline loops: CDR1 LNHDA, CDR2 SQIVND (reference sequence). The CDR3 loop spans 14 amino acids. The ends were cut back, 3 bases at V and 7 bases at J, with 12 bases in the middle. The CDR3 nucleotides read TGTGCCAGTAGTATGAGGGCAGGGACTGAAAAACTGTTTTTT. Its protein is CASSMRAGTEKLFF.

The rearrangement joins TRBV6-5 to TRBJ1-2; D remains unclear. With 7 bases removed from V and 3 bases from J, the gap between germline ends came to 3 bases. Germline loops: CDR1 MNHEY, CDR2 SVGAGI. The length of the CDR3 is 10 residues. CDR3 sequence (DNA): TGTGCCAGCAAGGACTATGGCTACACCTTC. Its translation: CASKDYGYTF.

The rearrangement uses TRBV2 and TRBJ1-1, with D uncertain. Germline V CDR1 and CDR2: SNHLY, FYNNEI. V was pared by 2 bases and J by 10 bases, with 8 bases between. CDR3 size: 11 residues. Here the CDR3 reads CASSELSRAFF. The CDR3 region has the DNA TGTGCCAGCAGTGAACTGAGTCGAGCTTTCTTT.

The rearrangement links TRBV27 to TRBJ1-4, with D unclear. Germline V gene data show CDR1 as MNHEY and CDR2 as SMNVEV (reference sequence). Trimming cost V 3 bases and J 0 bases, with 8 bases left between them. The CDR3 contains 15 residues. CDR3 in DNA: TGTGCCAGCAGTTTCGAACCGGCAACTAATGAAAAACTGTTTTTT. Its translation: CASSFEPATNEKLFF.

CDR3 sequence (DNA): TGTGCCAGCAGCCCCGGACAGGAGGAGGAGACCCAGTACTTC. Its protein product is CASSPGQEEETQYF. The chain uses TRBV3-1 (or the pseudogene TRBV3-2) and TRBJ2-5; TRBD1 matches at 7 bases. The CDR3 covers 14 residues. V lost 4 bases and J lost 5; bases outside the gene matches: 7. Germline V lookup: CDR1 LGHDT, CDR2 YNNKEL (reference sequence).

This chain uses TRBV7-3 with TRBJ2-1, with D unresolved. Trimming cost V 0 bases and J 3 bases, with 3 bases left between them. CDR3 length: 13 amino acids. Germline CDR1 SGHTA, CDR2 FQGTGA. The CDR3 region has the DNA TGTGCCAGCAGCTTAACGAGCTACAATGAGCAGTTCTTC. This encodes CASSLTSYNEQFF. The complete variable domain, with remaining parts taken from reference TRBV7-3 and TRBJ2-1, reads GAGVSQTPSNKVTEKGKYVELRCDPISGHTALYWYRQSLGQGPEFLIYFQGTGAADDSGLPNDRFFAVRPEGSVSTLKIQRTERGDSAVYLCASSLTSYNEQFFGPGTRLTVL.

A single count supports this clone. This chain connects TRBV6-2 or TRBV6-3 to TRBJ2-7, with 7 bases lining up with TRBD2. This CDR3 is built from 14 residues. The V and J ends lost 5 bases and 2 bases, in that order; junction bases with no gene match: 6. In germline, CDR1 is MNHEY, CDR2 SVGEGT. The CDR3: CASSKSGTTYEQYF. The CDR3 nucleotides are TGTGCCAGCAGTAAAAGCGGGACCACCTACGAGCAGTACTTC.

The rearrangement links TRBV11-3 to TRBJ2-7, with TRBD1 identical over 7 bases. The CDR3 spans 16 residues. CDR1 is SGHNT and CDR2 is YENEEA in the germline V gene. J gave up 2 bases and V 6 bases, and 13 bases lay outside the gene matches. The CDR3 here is CASSSIGQDDPYEQYF. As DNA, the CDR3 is TGTGCCAGCAGTTCCATCGGACAGGATGATCCCTACGAGCAGTACTTC.

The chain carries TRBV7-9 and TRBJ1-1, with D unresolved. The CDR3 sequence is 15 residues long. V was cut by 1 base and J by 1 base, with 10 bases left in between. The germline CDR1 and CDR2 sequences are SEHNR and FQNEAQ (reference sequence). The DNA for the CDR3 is TGTGCCAGCAGCTTAGACGGGCGGAAGAACACTGAAGCTTTCTTT. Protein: CASSLDGRKNTEAFF.

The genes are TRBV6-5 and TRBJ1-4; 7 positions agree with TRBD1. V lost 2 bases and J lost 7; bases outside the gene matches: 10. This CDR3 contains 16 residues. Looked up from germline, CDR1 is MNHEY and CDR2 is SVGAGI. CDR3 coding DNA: TGTGCCAGCAGTTACATACAGGGGAGCCCGGGTGAAAAACTGTTTTTT. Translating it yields CASSYIQGSPGEKLFF.

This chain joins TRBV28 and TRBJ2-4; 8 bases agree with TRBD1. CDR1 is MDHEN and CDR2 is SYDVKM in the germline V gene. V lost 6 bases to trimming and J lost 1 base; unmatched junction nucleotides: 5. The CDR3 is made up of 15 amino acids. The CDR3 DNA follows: TGTGCCAGCAGCATATACAGGGGGGCCAAAAACATTCAGTACTTC. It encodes CASSIYRGAKNIQYF. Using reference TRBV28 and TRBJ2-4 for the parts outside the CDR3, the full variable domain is DVKVTQSSRYLVKRTGEKVFLECVQDMDHENMFWYRQDPGLGLRLIYFSYDVKMKEKGDIPEGYSVSREKKERFSLILESASTNQTSMYLCASSIYRGAKNIQYFGAGTRLSVL.

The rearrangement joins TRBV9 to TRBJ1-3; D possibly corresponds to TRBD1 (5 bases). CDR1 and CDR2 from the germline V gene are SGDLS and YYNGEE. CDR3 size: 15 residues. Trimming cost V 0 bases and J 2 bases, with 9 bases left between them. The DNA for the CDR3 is TGTGCCAGCAGCGTAGCTTTGGGACCTGGAAACACCATATATTTT. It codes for CASSVALGPGNTIYF.

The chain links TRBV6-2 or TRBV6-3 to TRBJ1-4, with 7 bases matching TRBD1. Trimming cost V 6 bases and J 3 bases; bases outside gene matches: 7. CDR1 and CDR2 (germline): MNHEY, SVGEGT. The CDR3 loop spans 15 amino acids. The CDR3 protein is CASSRRDSANEKLFF. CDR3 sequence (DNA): TGTGCCAGCAGCCGCCGGGACAGTGCTAATGAAAAACTGTTTTTT.